This T cell receptor beta chain was identified during a study of T cells in Graves' hyperthyroidism and ophthalmopathy. The germline V gene encodes CDR1 LNHNV and CDR2 YYDKDF (reference sequence). V was trimmed by 1 base and J by 3 bases, leaving 12 bases between them. The CDR3 length is 15 residues. TCR beta CDR3 regions were amplified from RNA transcripts. Carried out on the TCR CDR3, a first-round RT-PCR used the HTBI primer set. TCRdb analysed the multiplex PCR reads with MiXCR anew, one entry per CDR3 protein. Of about 590,000 distinct CDR3 sequences in the sample, approximately 15% were seen once. This clonotype turned up a few times. Its specificity is not known. Study observations and caveats: Researchers found most expanded thyroid clonotypes above 0.001 in blood as well.

Patients were excluded for uncontrolled infection, other autoimmune disease, pregnancy or lactation. Orbital computed tomography, thyroid ultrasound, serum thyroxine and TRAb, and clinical symptoms together informed the diagnoses. The receptor was isolated from a woman aged 18-29 years with Graves' ophthalmopathy. This chain joins TRBV15 and TRBJ1-2; D is uncertain. The sequenced sample consisted of blood. The CDR3 coding sequence is TGTGCCACCAGCAGAGGTAGAGGGTCAGACTATGGCTACACCTTC. It is translated as CATSRGRGSDYGYTF.